Described below is a single TCR beta chain sequence and its context. In the original processing: Estimation of nucleated cell counts relied on the amplification of reference gene primers. Libraries were prepared by immunoSEQ multiplex PCR; TCRdb keeps only in-frame clonotypes and omits some of them. V and J calls and clone size are as listed in that table; D and trimming were resolved from the DNA. The sample yields about 80,000 clones, approximately 89% seen once. The germline V gene has CDR1 SGHTA and CDR2 FQGNSA. This CDR3 region has 17 residues. Trimming removed 5 bases from V and 2 bases from J; junction bases left unmatched: 11. These data originate in a study of blood T cell repertoires in COVID-19. Study at large: Specimens from acute and convalescent COVID-19 originated in the United States, Italy and Spain. T cells, B-cell-depleted T cells, or PBMCs provided the cDNA or gDNA that served as material.

The chain combines TRBV7-2 with TRBJ2-3, with 9 bases lining up with TRBD2. The clonotype originates from an elderly woman with acute or convalescent COVID-19. Sequenced sample: peripheral blood. The CDR3 nucleotides read TGTGCCAGCAGCCCAGCTGCTAGCGGGGAGTACACAGATACGCAGTATTTT. It codes for CASSPAASGEYTDTQYF.